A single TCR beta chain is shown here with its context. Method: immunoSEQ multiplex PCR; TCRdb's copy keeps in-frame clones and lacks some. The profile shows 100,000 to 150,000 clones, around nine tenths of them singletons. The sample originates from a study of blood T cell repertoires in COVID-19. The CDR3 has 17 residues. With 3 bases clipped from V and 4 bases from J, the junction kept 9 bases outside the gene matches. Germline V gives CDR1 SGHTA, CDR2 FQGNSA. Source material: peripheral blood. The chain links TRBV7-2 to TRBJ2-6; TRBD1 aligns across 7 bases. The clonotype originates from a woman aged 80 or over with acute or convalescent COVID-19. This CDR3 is CASSFDRAVGGANVLTF. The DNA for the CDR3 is TGTGCCAGCAGCTTTGACAGGGCGGTGGGGGGGGCCAACGTCCTGACTTTC.